What follows are 29 T cell receptor beta chains derived from one specimen sequenced in a study of beta chain features in type 1 diabetes. Sequencing targeted expressed TCRB transcripts, as all isolated RNA had been reverse transcribed. Profiling relied on immunoSEQ multiplex PCR, and the TCRdb table lists in-frame clones only, not all of them. The data hold about 330,000 clones, with approximately 10% observed a single time. Sequencing input: naive CD4+ T cells from blood. These receptors all come from a woman aged 30 to 39 in good health.

This clone was counted a few times. The rearrangement links TRBV19 to TRBJ2-2; 9 bases map to TRBD2. The CDR3 loop spans 15 amino acids. Trimming removed 0 bases from V and 9 bases from J; junction bases left unmatched: 5. Per the germline V gene, CDR1 is LNHDA and CDR2 is SQIVND (reference sequence). CDR3 sequence reads: CASSIEGSGSRELFF. As DNA, the CDR3 is TGTGCCAGTAGTATAGAGGGTAGCGGGAGTCGGGAGCTGTTTTTT.

V and J are TRBV7-3 and TRBJ2-3, with a possible D match to TRBD2 (5 bases). Trimming left V 5 bases short and J 4 bases short, with 13 bases between. The germline V gene encodes CDR1 SGHTA and CDR2 FQGTGA. CDR3 length equals 14 residues. The CDR3 loop reads CASSPGLEADTQYF. In DNA form, the CDR3 reads TGTGCCAGCAGCCCGGGGTTGGAGGCAGATACGCAGTATTTT.

There are a few counts of this clone. CDR3 bases: TGTGCCAGCAGTTTTTCGGCAGGCGACACAGATACGCAGTATTTT. Residues: CASSFSAGDTDTQYF. The chain recombines TRBV28 with TRBJ2-3; D not certain. V dropped 3 bases and J dropped 2 bases, with 12 bases sitting between them. Germline V gene lookup returns CDR1 MDHEN and CDR2 SYDVKM. The CDR3 has 15 amino acids. The entire variable domain, with the rest obtained from reference TRBV28 and TRBJ2-3, is as follows: DVKVTQSSRYLVKRTGEKVFLECVQDMDHENMFWYRQDPGLGLRLIYFSYDVKMKEKGDIPEGYSVSREKKERFSLILESASTNQTSMYLCASSFSAGDTDTQYFGPGTRLTVL.

The rearrangement joins TRBV19 to TRBJ2-7; D is uncertain. This CDR3 comprises 15 residues. Trimming took 7 bases from V and 2 from J, leaving 18 bases between them. Germline V gene sequence: CDR1 LNHDA, CDR2 SQIVND (reference sequence). The CDR3 loop is CASTSPLQLTYEQYF. The CDR3 nucleotides read TGTGCCAGTACCTCCCCCTTACAGCTTACCTACGAGCAGTACTTC.

The rearrangement uses TRBV6-5 and TRBJ2-5, with 10 bases fitting TRBD1. Trimming at V came to 5 bases and at J to 1 base, leaving 4 bases not matched to a gene. CDR1 is MNHEY and CDR2 is SVGAGI in the germline V gene. The CDR3 length is 15 residues. Written as DNA, the CDR3 is TGTGCCAGCAGTCGGGACAGGGGAGGCCAAGAGACCCAGTACTTC. Translation: CASSRDRGGQETQYF.

This clone was observed a handful of times. The chain employs TRBV11-2 and TRBJ2-1; D might be TRBD2 (5 bases). Germline V gene data show CDR1 as SGHAT and CDR2 as FQNNGV. The CDR3 loop spans 14 amino acids. V was pared by 5 bases and J by 4 bases, with 12 bases between. The CDR3 DNA sequence: TGTGCCAGCAGCCCCCAGCGGTTGTACAATGAGCAGTTCTTC. Its translation: CASSPQRLYNEQFF.

The table lists this clone with a few counts. The chain uses TRBV7-6 and TRBJ2-2, with D unclear. Trimming shortened V by 5 bases and J by 5 bases, and 9 bases separated the two germline ends. CDR1 and CDR2 (germline): SGHVS, FNYEAQ. The CDR3 loop spans 13 amino acids. CDR3 in amino acids: CASSRDGTGELFF. CDR3 DNA sequence: TGTGCCAGCAGCCGCGACGGGACCGGGGAGCTGTTTTTT.

This clone came up a few times. The gene calls are TRBV25-1 and TRBJ2-1; no clear D gene. Looked up from germline, CDR1 is MGHDK and CDR2 is SYGVNS. V was shortened by 4 bases and J by 4 bases, with 5 bases between the two germline ends. The CDR3 contains 12 residues. The CDR3 nucleotides read TGTGCCAGCAGTGTCAGTTACAATGAGCAGTTCTTC. Translation gives CASSVSYNEQFF.

This clone was recorded a few times. This chain links TRBV5-4 with TRBJ2-5, with D possibly TRBD1 on 6 matching bases. The CDR3 loop spans 13 amino acids. Germline-derived CDR1 and CDR2 are SGHNT and YYREEE (reference sequence). Trimming removed 6 bases from V and 4 bases from J, with 13 bases in between. As DNA, the CDR3 is TGTGCCAGCACCGTTACAGGGTCAGAGACCCAGTACTTC. It specifies CASTVTGSETQYF.

This clone was seen a few times. The chain employs TRBV5-8 and TRBJ1-2; 9 bases line up with TRBD1. The CDR3 length is 12 residues. Germline-derived CDR1 and CDR2 are SGHTS and YDEGEE. Germline trimming cut 5 bases from V and 8 bases from J; bases unmatched to any gene: 4. The CDR3 spells CASRTTGGGYTF. Here the CDR3 DNA reads TGTGCCAGCAGAACCACAGGGGGCGGCTACACCTTC.

The genes are TRBV6-1 and TRBJ1-5, with 8 bases identical to TRBD1. CDR1 and CDR2 from the germline V gene are MNHNS and SASEGT. This CDR3 has 15 amino acids. Losses at the gene ends were 2 bases for V and 6 bases for J; bases not matched to a gene: 6. CDR3 residues: CASSELGRGLQPQHF. In DNA form, the CDR3 reads TGTGCCAGCAGTGAATTGGGCAGGGGGCTTCAGCCCCAGCATTTT.

The V and J genes are TRBV7-9 and TRBJ2-7; no clear D. The CDR3 loop spans 12 amino acids. The germline gives CDR1 SEHNR, CDR2 FQNEAQ (reference sequence). Trimming took off 5 bases at V and 2 bases at J, with 7 bases between the two ends. The CDR3 spells CASSPPAYEQYF. The CDR3 DNA reads TGTGCCAGCAGCCCGCCGGCCTACGAGCAGTACTTC. Together with reference TRBV7-9 and TRBJ2-7, the CDR3 gives the full variable domain: DTGVSQNPRHKITKRGQNVTFRCDPISEHNRLYWYRQTLGQGPEFLTYFQNEAQLEKSRLLSDRFSAERPKGSFSTLEIQRTEQGDSAMYLCASSPPAYEQYFGPGTRLTVT.

This clone was found a few times. The chain carries TRBV7-9 and TRBJ1-1, with D perhaps TRBD1 (5 bases). Germline-derived CDR1 and CDR2 are SEHNR and FQNEAQ (reference sequence). Trimming shortened V by 3 bases and J by 11 bases, and 16 bases separated the two germline ends. This CDR3 comprises 13 residues. For the CDR3, the DNA is TGTGCCAGCAGCTTTCAGGGATTGGTTAACGCTTTCTTT. Translated: CASSFQGLVNAFF.

This clone was seen just once. The chain is built from TRBV6-5 and TRBJ1-1; TRBD1 matches 9 bases. The length of the CDR3 is 15 residues. V dropped 6 bases and J dropped 5; count of bases not matched to a gene: 10. Germline CDR1 is MNHEY and CDR2 is SVGAGI. The CDR3 region has the DNA TGTGCCAGCAGCCCCGGGGGACAGGGATCGACTGAAGCTTTCTTT. It translates to CASSPGGQGSTEAFF.

This clone was seen more than once but under ten times. The chain links TRBV29-1 to TRBJ2-3; 10 bases fit TRBD2. J lost 5 bases, V lost 8 bases, and 13 bases had no gene match. Germline lookup yields CDR1 SQVTM and CDR2 ANQGSEA. This CDR3 region has 15 residues. CDR3 in DNA: TGCAGCATAATTCGGACTAGCGGAGGTGGAGATACGCAGTATTTT. Translation gives CSIIRTSGGGDTQYF.

The CDR3, as DNA: TGTGCCAGCAGCCAACGTGGACTAGCGGACATGAGATGGACCCAGTACTTC. It codes for CASSQRGLADMRWTQYF. This chain links TRBV11-1 with TRBJ2-5; 10 bases are a match to TRBD2. Germline CDR1 reads SGHAT; CDR2 reads FQDESV (reference sequence). The CDR3 length is 17 residues. The ends lost 5 bases at V and 7 bases at J; junction bases unmatched: 16.

This clone was seen more than once but under ten times. V gene TRBV21-1 combines with J gene TRBJ2-7; the tabulated D call, TRBD1, remains unverified against the DNA. TRBV21-1 is marked as a pseudogene. The CDR3 covers 15 residues. CDR3 DNA sequence: TGTGCCAGCAACCGGGGACAGGGGGCGTCCTACGAGCAGTACTTC. Its protein is CASNRGQGASYEQYF.

J is TRBJ2-7 and V is TRBV5-1; 12 bases fit TRBD2. The germline V gene encodes CDR1 SGHRS and CDR2 YFSETQ. The CDR3 runs 14 residues. Germline trimming cut 4 bases from V and 5 bases from J; bases unmatched to any gene: 4. The CDR3 loop reads CASSPSGRENEQYF. The CDR3 nucleotides read TGCGCCAGCAGCCCTAGCGGGAGGGAAAACGAGCAGTACTTC.

This clone was counted only a few times. V gene TRBV29-1 combines with J gene TRBJ1-1; 9 bases map to TRBD1. The germline CDR1 and CDR2 sequences are SQVTM and ANQGSEA. The CDR3 extends over 16 amino acids. Trimming took 0 bases from V and 1 from J; bases not matched to a gene: 6. The CDR3: CSVEDYTGGRNTEAFF. CDR3 sequence (DNA): TGCAGCGTTGAAGATTATACAGGGGGCCGGAACACTGAAGCTTTCTTT.

The chain has TRBV25-1 and TRBJ1-2, with 12 nucleotides matching TRBD1. This CDR3 region has 15 residues. Unmatched junction bases numbered 3, after V lost 4 bases and J lost 3 bases. Germline assignment: CDR1 MGHDK and CDR2 SYGVNS. The CDR3 region has the DNA TGTGCCAGCAGTGGCGGGACAGGGGGCGACTATGGCTACACCTTC. This translates into CASSGGTGGDYGYTF.

This clone was observed a handful of times. In DNA, the CDR3 is TGTGCCTGGACCCACGTCTTGTTTACAGCCTCTGGCTACACCTTC. Protein: CAWTHVLFTASGYTF. J is TRBJ1-2 and V is TRBV30; D not resolved. Germline V gene data show CDR1 as GTSNPN and CDR2 as SVGIG (reference sequence). This CDR3 has 15 residues. V shed 4 bases and J shed 7 bases, with 22 bases lying between them.

This clone showed up just a few times. The V and J genes are TRBV19 and TRBJ2-2, with 9 bases identical to TRBD2. Germline V gene data show CDR1 as LNHDA and CDR2 as SQIVND (reference sequence). V trimming: 7 bases; J trimming: 1 base; junction bases outside the gene matches: 4. The CDR3 extends over 15 amino acids. CDR3 region: CASIAGELNTGELFF. For the CDR3, the DNA is TGTGCCAGTATAGCGGGAGAACTGAACACCGGGGAGCTGTTTTTT.

This clone was picked up a small number of times. This rearrangement joins TRBV5-6 to TRBJ2-7; 9 bases match TRBD2. Per the germline V gene, CDR1 is SGHDT and CDR2 is YYEEEE. This CDR3 comprises 14 residues. V dropped 6 bases and J dropped 6; count of bases not matched to a gene: 10. The CDR3 DNA is TGTGCCAGCAAAACCGGCCTAGCGGGACTCGAGCAGTACTTC. This gives the protein CASKTGLAGLEQYF.

This sequence joins TRBV5-1 and TRBJ2-7; D is possibly TRBD2 (6 bases). Germline lookup yields CDR1 SGHRS and CDR2 YFSETQ. The CDR3 loop spans 14 amino acids. Trimming stripped 0 bases from V and 2 bases from J, with 9 bases between. CDR3 sequence reads: CASSLAGVTYEQYF. The DNA of the CDR3 is TGCGCCAGCAGCTTGGCGGGGGTGACCTACGAGCAGTACTTC.

V gene TRBV15 combines with J gene TRBJ2-5, with a weak D call TRBD1 (5 bases). Germline values: CDR1 LNHNV, CDR2 YYDKDF (reference sequence). The CDR3 length is 19 residues. V lost 0 bases, J lost 2 bases, and 22 bases lay in between. The CDR3 sequence: CATSREGLWMLHEQETQYF. The CDR3 coding sequence is TGTGCCACCAGCAGAGAGGGGCTCTGGATGCTGCACGAACAAGAGACCCAGTACTTC.

This clone was counted a few times. The chain links TRBV28 to TRBJ2-5, with 8 bases that match TRBD1. The CDR3 contains 15 residues. Germline CDR1 and CDR2: MDHEN and SYDVKM. V shed 6 bases and J 8 bases; nucleotides not matched to a gene: 14. CDR3 residues: CASSTPGTGQGTQYF. DNA of the CDR3: TGTGCCAGCAGCACCCCCGGGACAGGTCAAGGAACCCAGTACTTC.

V and J are TRBV6-1 and TRBJ2-3; possibly TRBD2 for D (6 bases). The CDR3 totals 15 residues. CDR1 is MNHNS, CDR2 SASEGT, per germline. Trimming left V 2 bases short and J 4 bases short, with 13 bases between. The CDR3 region has the DNA TGTGCCAGCAGTGAATCTACGGGAGAGGCAGATACGCAGTATTTT. Translated: CASSESTGEADTQYF.

A few counts support this clone. The V call is TRBV7-6, the J call TRBJ2-7; 10 bases are a match to TRBD2. With V trimmed by 1 base and J by 0 bases, 3 bases remained unmatched. Germline-derived CDR1 and CDR2 are SGHVS and FNYEAQ. The CDR3 totals 16 residues. CDR3 DNA sequence: TGTGCCAGCAGCTTAGTGTCTAGCGGGAGCTCCTACGAGCAGTACTTC. It translates to CASSLVSSGSSYEQYF.

V usage is TRBV18 and J usage is TRBJ1-4; D ambiguous. The CDR3 consists of 14 residues. Trimming pared 5 bases from V and 0 bases from J, leaving 7 bases between. Germline CDR1 is KGHSH and CDR2 is LQKENI. As DNA, the CDR3 is TGTGCCAGCTCATTTTCAGCAACTAATGAAAAACTGTTTTTT. Protein product: CASSFSATNEKLFF.